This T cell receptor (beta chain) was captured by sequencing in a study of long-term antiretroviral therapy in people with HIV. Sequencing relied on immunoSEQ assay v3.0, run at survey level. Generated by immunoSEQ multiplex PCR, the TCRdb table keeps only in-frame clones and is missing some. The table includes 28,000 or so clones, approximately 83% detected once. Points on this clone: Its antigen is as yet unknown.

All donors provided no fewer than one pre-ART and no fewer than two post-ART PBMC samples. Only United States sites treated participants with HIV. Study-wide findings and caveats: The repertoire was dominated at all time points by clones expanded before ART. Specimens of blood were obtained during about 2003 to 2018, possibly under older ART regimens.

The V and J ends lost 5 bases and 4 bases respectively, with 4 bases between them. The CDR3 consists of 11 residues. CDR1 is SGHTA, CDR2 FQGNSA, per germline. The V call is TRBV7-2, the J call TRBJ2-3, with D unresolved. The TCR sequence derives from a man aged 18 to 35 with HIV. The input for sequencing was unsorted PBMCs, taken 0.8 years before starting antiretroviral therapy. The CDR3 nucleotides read TGTGCCAGCAGCAATCCAGATACGCAGTATTTT. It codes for CASSNPDTQYF.